This TCR beta chain came from a study of cytomegalovirus exposure and HLA in healthy donors (dated by TCRdb to the late 2010s). About the study as a whole: In an earlier analysis of under 600 of the donors, 250 to 300 Gb of sequence data and 120 million or so unique TCR beta sequences from about 190 million T cells were reported. Along with the roughly 670-subject first cohort, a separate validation cohort of over a hundred different subjects was used. The study used immunosequencing to profile the T cell repertoires of several hundred subjects and linked those repertoires to cytomegalovirus serostatus. To predict cytomegalovirus infection status, the study combined high-throughput TCR immunosequencing, statistical association of individual TCRs with disease status, and machine learning. In a later genetic analysis, genome-wide SNP genotypes for about 55% of the roughly 670 donors were used, and that subset was treated as a discovery cohort. Both class I and class II loci were covered by HLA typing, at four-digit resolution. Rather than drawing on any new phenotypic data, the later analysis identified candidate immune exposures from TCR beta sequences and the way those sequences occurred across donors. Every repertoire in the discovery cohort had been generated on one and the same sequencing platform. Among roughly 400 genotyped donors of the cohort, an average of around 240,000 unique TCR beta nucleotide sequences were sequenced per donor, roughly 18% of them non-productive. Of the 300 to 400 genotyped donors, 65% to 90% fell in the genetic ancestry cluster associated with self-reported Caucasian donors. A later analysis re-examined previously published TCR beta repertoires from about 670 donors and added high-resolution HLA genotyping to investigate patterns of TCR occurrence. The aim of the study was to test whether cataloging public T cell receptors could identify signatures of past pathogen exposure. Because of strong linkage in the cohort, four to six DR-DQ haplotypes were treated as single units for association and clustering. Roughly 300 gigabases of sequencing data and around 80 million unique TCR sequences made up an early release that covered around 640 HLA-typed donors. The number of typed donors differed by locus: roughly 629-630 for A, B, C, DRB1 and DQB1; some 500 for DQA1; fewer than 610 for DPA1; and 400 to 480 for DPB1. An earlier analysis of about 600 of the donors used high-throughput TCR beta sequencing to judge whether each TCR beta V gene segment behaved as functional or pseudogenic. Donor age, sex, ethnicity and CMV serostatus were compiled alongside the repertoire data.

Beyond this particular receptor, the publication reports: Most TCR sequences were observed very rarely across donors, whereas some public TCRs were present in many individuals. V-gene and J-gene trimming of TCR beta chains was associated with a missense DCLRE1C variant in a later genetic analysis, and the association was replicated in an independent cohort. The 87-base-pair reads could not distinguish some IMGT-functional V segments, including TRBV6-2 and TRBV6-3, so those segments were excluded. In vitro tests confirmed that three of the cytomegalovirus-associated TCR beta chains recognize cytomegalovirus antigens. The sequencing pipeline was judged likely to have produced a cluster of highly shared sequence variants as a technical artifact. A further reported finding was that TCR beta sequences accurately predicted the HLA-A and HLA-B alleles for most subjects in the first cohort. Several of the top co-occurrence clusters appeared to be linked to parvovirus B19, influenza, CMV and Epstein-Barr virus, according to a later analysis. It was suggested by the authors that the approach could potentially be generalized to other disease states and immunological phenotypes. The study gave a list of 150 to 200 TCR beta chains associated with cytomegalovirus. A later analysis found that HLA-associated TCR beta chains were more clonally expanded and had lower generation probabilities than equally common non-associated chains. The cohort was sequenced for TCR beta chains only, and without alpha or paired-chain data the features that could be detected were limited. Correlated functional status among segregating V segments might reflect linkage disequilibrium, but an unknown experimental factor could not be ruled out. Most CMV-associated TCR beta chains appeared to be HLA-restricted in a later analysis, and the HLA associations seemed to be driven largely by CMV exposure. In a later analysis, TCR association rates were found to vary across HLA loci, with the most associated TCRs seen for DRB1 alleles and the fewest for HLA-C alleles. At a false discovery rate of 0.05, a later analysis linked 15,000 to 20,000 TCR beta sequences to specific HLA alleles. Sequencing depth was assumed to be roughly uniform across donors in the presence/absence analyses, though that assumption may not hold. When HLA alleles, especially DR and DQ, strongly co-occurred, attributing TCR associations to individual alleles was difficult. Immune exposure information for the cohort was limited to CMV serostatus. In both the original and validation cohorts, the classifier was reported to diagnose cytomegalovirus status with high specificity and sensitivity. Seventeen rarely observed V segments, including chromosome 9 orphons, were excluded from the earlier analysis of approximately 600 of the donors because counts were too low. Because HLA typing was missing for some donors at each locus, association tests included only the typed subset. An earlier analysis of some 560 of the donors showed that most TCR beta V segments appeared in productive rearrangements either about 87% or about 30% of the time, which broadly matched IMGT annotations. In a later genetic analysis, fewer N-insertions in productive TCRs were reported among donors in an Asian-associated ancestry cluster than the roughly 710-donor mean.

Concerning this clone itself: What this receptor recognizes is not known. Base qualities are missing; no much larger clone stands one base away.

The cohort was made up of 666 healthy bone marrow donors. At the time of sampling, every cohort member was nominally healthy, though immune exposures that went unrecorded were likely present. The donor tested CMV seropositive, placing the donor among the 290 or so seropositive members of the cohort. A peripheral blood sample was provided by each donor, and peripheral blood mononuclear cells were used for TCR beta sequencing. The Qiagen DNeasy Blood Extraction Kit was used to extract genomic DNA from the blood cell samples. The method behind the library was the immunoSEQ multiplex PCR assay. The multiplex PCR relied on a mix of 60 forward primers for TCR Vbeta segments and 13 reverse primers for TCR Jbeta segments. The CDR3 region of rearranged TCR beta genes was amplified from genomic DNA by a multiplex PCR assay. The Illumina HiSeq System was used to sequence the amplified TCR beta libraries as 87-base-pair reads. As for the original processing: In a later analysis, tens of millions of unique TCR beta chains were counted across the 650 to 700 repertoires, and approximately 11 million of these chains were shared by at least two donors. A nearest-neighbor algorithm error-corrected the raw reads and collapsed the reads into unique sequences, merging closely related sequences to remove PCR and sequencing errors. To assign V, D and J gene segments, CDR3 sequences were aligned to IMGT reference sequences. For a sequence to be retained, a match of at least six nucleotides was required to both a V gene segment and a J gene segment. Rearrangements were called productive when the CDR3 lacked stop codons and stayed in frame with V and J; all others were non-productive. CDR3 was defined according to IMGT convention as the region running from the second conserved V-encoded cysteine to the conserved J-encoded phenylalanine. The earlier analysis of around 640 of the donors excluded sequences that lacked an unambiguous match to a single V gene segment. In an earlier analysis of a few hundred of the donors, a V segment was called functional when productive rearrangements were above 56.7%, and segregating when the standard deviation between donors exceeded 5%. A statistical classification framework was developed to diagnose cytomegalovirus status using the catalog of TCR beta chain sequences. A later analysis assigned V and J genes by comparing TCR nucleotide sequences with IMGT/GENE-DB human TR gene sequences. The TCRdist pipeline was used in a later analysis to assign CDR3 sequences and most-parsimonious VDJ recombination scenarios. In a later analysis, each TCR beta chain was defined by its CDR3 amino acid sequence together with its V-gene family, and reads without a unique V-gene family were excluded. In a later analysis, 550 to 650 highly shared, low-generation-probability nucleotide sequences were removed to address suspected cross-contamination and a sequencing artifact. In a later analysis, a clonal expansion index for each public chain was calculated from normalized within-repertoire ranks of inferred template counts. A later analysis computed generation probabilities with a VDJ recombination model fitted to out-of-frame rearrangements, and checked the results against IGoR. In a later analysis, TCR-TCR, TCR-HLA and TCR-CMV co-occurrence was scored with hypergeometric tests, and a repertoire-size bias correction was applied to TCR pairs. A later analysis estimated false discovery rates by permuting HLA or CMV assignments 20 times. In a later analysis, co-occurring TCRs were grouped using DBSCAN, with TCRdist sequence similarity added in when clustering inside HLA-allele-positive subsets. For co-occurrence clustering, repertoires with fewer than 30,000 or more than 120,000 public chains were excluded, along with roughly 5 repertoires with anomalous nucleotide sharing. Here the immuneACCESS table is served through TCRdb, limited to in-frame sequences with V and J called. Missing clones are a known gap in these copies; in checked studies unresolved V genes cover under half, and the rest lacks a known reason. V and J calls and clone size are as listed in that table; D and trimming were resolved from the DNA. Recorded for this sample are 63,000 or so clones; 75% of them occurred a single time. The leading ten clones occupy approximately 7% of the sample.

There are 12 amino acids in the CDR3, from cysteine to phenylalanine inclusive. Just CDR3 DNA is preserved here, 36 bases in frame from base 1. V gives up 3 bases and J gives up 6 bases, and the segment between their germline ends measures 7 bases. CDR1 is given as KGHSH and CDR2 as LQKENI, both from the germline V gene. The sequence links TRBV18 to TRBJ2-3; the D gene is perhaps TRBD2, from 6 matching bases. The specimen sequenced was PBMCs. This clonotype was sampled from a woman aged 30 to 39 in good health and CMV-seropositive. The bases read TGTGCCAGCTCACCTCGGGAGGATACGCAGTATTTT. Protein translation: CASSPREDTQYF.